A selection of T cell receptor beta chains follows, all from one sample in a study of T cells in placental villitis. TCRdb's table, derived via immunoSEQ multiplex PCR, lists solely in-frame clones and lacks some. The sample yields around 800 clones, approximately 90% seen once. Material: placental tissue containing maternal and fetal cells. Receptor source: a human donor in good health; the placental T cells may come from both mother and fetus. Each CDR3 is given with its conserved first and last residue. Fields, in order: CDR3 DNA, CDR3 protein, D gene, clone size, V gene, J gene. The D gene is left open where the match is weak. Some rows have no size entry. The others give once, few or many, or a class for an expanded clone.

CDR3nt: TGCGCCAGCAGCCAAGACCGAGGGGTTGGGGCCAACGTCCTGACTTTC; CDR3aa: CASSQDRGVGANVLTF; d_gene: NA; abundance: NA; v_gene: TRBV4-3; j_gene: TRBJ2-6
CDR3nt: TGTGCCAGCAGTTACAGGGGCGGGAGTGGGGCCAACGTCCTGACTTTC; CDR3aa: CASSYRGGSGANVLTF; d_gene: NA; abundance: NA; v_gene: TRBV27; j_gene: TRBJ2-6
CDR3nt: TGCAGCGTTGAAGAATACAGATCTAGGGACAATGAGCAGTTCTTC; CDR3aa: CSVEEYRSRDNEQFF; d_gene: NA; abundance: once; v_gene: TRBV29-1; j_gene: TRBJ2-1
CDR3nt: TGTGCCAGCAGCTTCGACAGGCCAAACACCATATATTTT; CDR3aa: CASSFDRPNTIYF; d_gene: NA; abundance: NA; v_gene: TRBV28; j_gene: TRBJ1-3
CDR3nt: TGTGCCAGCAGCCTACCGCGAACAGGGGGCGAACACACAGATACGCAGTATTTT; CDR3aa: CASSLPRTGGEHTDTQYF; d_gene: TRBD1; abundance: few; v_gene: TRBV7-3; j_gene: TRBJ2-3
CDR3nt: TGTGCCAGCAGCTTAAGATGGTCTAGCGGGCACGGGGAGCTGTTTTTT; CDR3aa: CASSLRWSSGHGELFF; d_gene: TRBD2; abundance: NA; v_gene: TRBV11-2; j_gene: TRBJ2-2
CDR3nt: TGTGCCAGCAGCCAAGATCGGGGGCGAGAGACCCAGTACTTC; CDR3aa: CASSQDRGRETQYF; d_gene: NA; abundance: NA; v_gene: TRBV3-1/TRBV3-2; j_gene: TRBJ2-5
CDR3nt: TGTGCCAGCAGTTACGGTGGGACTAGCGGACCCAATGAGCAGTTCTTC; CDR3aa: CASSYGGTSGPNEQFF; d_gene: TRBD2; abundance: once; v_gene: TRBV6-5; j_gene: TRBJ2-1
CDR3nt: TGTGCCAGTAGTATGACTAGCGGGAGCTGGGATGAGCAGTTCTTC; CDR3aa: CASSMTSGSWDEQFF; d_gene: TRBD2; abundance: NA; v_gene: TRBV19; j_gene: TRBJ2-1
CDR3nt: TGTGCCAGCAGTCCATGGGACACTGGAGATTCACCCCTCCACTTT; CDR3aa: CASSPWDTGDSPLHF; d_gene: NA; abundance: NA; v_gene: TRBV28; j_gene: TRBJ1-6
CDR3nt: TGTGCCAGCAGTGAGACTAGCGGGGGTTACAATGAGCAGTTCTTC; CDR3aa: CASSETSGGYNEQFF; d_gene: TRBD2; abundance: NA; v_gene: TRBV6-1; j_gene: TRBJ2-1
CDR3nt: TGCGCCAGCAGCCAAGATACCGGGGGAGGCTACAATGAGCAGTTCTTC; CDR3aa: CASSQDTGGGYNEQFF; d_gene: NA; abundance: NA; v_gene: TRBV4-3; j_gene: TRBJ2-1
CDR3nt: TGTGCCTGGAGTTCTGGCAGGCGGAACTATGGCTACACCTTC; CDR3aa: CAWSSGRRNYGYTF; d_gene: NA; abundance: once; v_gene: TRBV30; j_gene: TRBJ1-2
CDR3nt: TGCAGCGTTGCAACAGGATCTCTCTCGAACACTGAAGCTTTCTTT; CDR3aa: CSVATGSLSNTEAFF; d_gene: NA; abundance: NA; v_gene: TRBV29-1; j_gene: TRBJ1-1